These 11 T cell receptor beta chains originate from one sample sequenced in a study of cytotoxic CD8 clonotypes in ibrutinib-treated CLL listed by TCRdb under 2021. The receptor library was made with the immunoSEQ multiplex PCR assay. Held by TCRdb, this immuneACCESS table contains in-frame sequences only and omits some clones. Under half of the omission traces to an unresolved V gene where checked; the cause of the rest is unknown. For this sample the table gives tens of thousands of clones, of which over 55% were detected only once. The ten largest account for around 21% of the sample. The time point label for this specimen denotes: 20 to 25 months on ibrutinib. Specimen: PBMCs, collected after 24 months of ibrutinib treatment. All receptors derive from a human donor with chronic lymphocytic leukemia.

J is TRBJ2-6 and V is TRBV7-8; D call uncertain. Germline CDR1 SGHVS, CDR2 FQNEAQ. This CDR3 spans 16 amino acids. V lost 1 base and J lost 2, with 9 bases in between. The CDR3 spells CASSLDKGTGANVLTF. Written as DNA, the CDR3 is TGTGCCAGCAGCTTAGATAAGGGTACTGGGGCCAACGTCCTGACTTTC.

The chain joins TRBV20-1 to TRBJ1-5; a weak D match, TRBD1 (5 bases). V was pared by 5 bases and J by 16 bases, with 18 bases between. The germline CDR1 and CDR2 sequences are DFQATT and SNEGSKA (reference sequence). This CDR3 has 11 residues. Here the CDR3 DNA reads TGCAGTGCTGGGGTCACGGGACTGGAACATTTT. This sequence encodes CSAGVTGLEHF.

This clone appeared a few times. The rearrangement links TRBV9 to TRBJ2-3, with 7 bases lining up with TRBD2. V trimming: 4 bases; J trimming: 0 bases; junction bases outside the gene matches: 2. This CDR3 comprises 14 residues. CDR1 SGDLS and CDR2 YYNGEE come from the germline V gene. CDR3: CASSISGSTDTQYF. The DNA of the CDR3 is TGTGCCAGCAGCATTAGCGGGAGCACAGATACGCAGTATTTT. Full variable domain (remainder filled in from reference TRBV9 and TRBJ2-3): DSGVTQTPKHLITATGQRVTLRCSPRSGDLSVYWYQQSLDQGLQFLIQYYNGEERAKGNILERFSAQQFPDLHSELNLSSLELGDSALYFCASSISGSTDTQYFGPGTRLTVL.

V and J are TRBV5-1 and TRBJ2-1; 14 bases fit TRBD2. V shed 3 bases, J shed 4 bases, and the junction held 3 bases outside the gene matches. CDR3 size: 16 residues. The germline V gene encodes CDR1 SGHRS and CDR2 YFSETQ. CDR3 DNA sequence: TGCGCCAGCAGCTGGGGGACTAGCGGGGGTTACAATGAGCAGTTCTTC. Translated: CASSWGTSGGYNEQFF. The complete variable domain, with remaining parts taken from reference TRBV5-1 and TRBJ2-1, reads KAGVTQTPRYLIKTRGQQVTLSCSPISGHRSVSWYQQTPGQGLQFLFEYFSETQRNKGNFPGRFSGRQFSNSRSEMNVSTLELGDSALYLCASSWGTSGGYNEQFFGPGTRLTVL.

The DNA of the CDR3 is TGTGCCAGCAGCTTAGCCAGGGGACGCACAGATACGCAGTATTTT. Translation gives CASSLARGRTDTQYF. The rearrangement joins TRBV11-2 to TRBJ2-3; TRBD1 might be the D (6 bases). CDR1 is SGHAT, CDR2 FQNNGV, per germline. This CDR3 contains 15 residues. Trimming stripped 1 base from V and 1 base from J, with 9 bases between.

The genes are TRBV5-1 and TRBJ2-7; 8 nucleotides line up with TRBD1. Germline V gives CDR1 SGHRS, CDR2 YFSETQ. J gave up 1 base and V 3 bases, and 9 bases lay outside the gene matches. The CDR3 runs to 16 residues. The CDR3 here is CASSYSTGGRSYEQYF. CDR3 nucleotides: TGCGCCAGCAGCTACTCTACAGGGGGTCGGTCCTACGAGCAGTACTTC.

CDR3: CASSPLQALGTDTQYF. The DNA for the CDR3 is TGTGCCAGCTCACCGTTACAGGCGCTCGGCACAGATACGCAGTATTTT. V is TRBV18 and J is TRBJ2-3, with D perhaps TRBD1 (5 bases). The V gene lost 3 bases and the J gene lost 1 base, with 14 bases spanning the gap. CDR1 is KGHSH and CDR2 is LQKENI in the germline V gene. This CDR3 is built from 16 residues. The full variable domain, completed using reference TRBV18 and TRBJ2-3, is NAGVMQNPRHLVRRRGQEARLRCSPMKGHSHVYWYRQLPEEGLKFMVYLQKENIIDESGMPKERFSAEFPKEGPSILRIQQVVRGDSAAYFCASSPLQALGTDTQYFGPGTRLTVL.

The CDR3 spells CAISESRDSGNTIYF. DNA of the CDR3: TGTGCCATCAGTGAGTCGAGGGACTCTGGAAACACCATATATTTT. The genes are TRBV10-3 and TRBJ1-3; the D is unclear. Germline V gene sequence: CDR1 ENHRY, CDR2 SYGVKD. V was cut by 0 bases and J by 0 bases, with 6 bases left in between. This CDR3 contains 15 residues.

The chain couples TRBV27 to TRBJ2-3, with TRBD1 identical over 7 bases. The ends lost 5 bases at V and 2 bases at J; junction bases unmatched: 7. This CDR3 is built from 15 residues. Germline-derived CDR1 and CDR2 are MNHEY and SMNVEV (reference sequence). CDR3 nucleotide sequence: TGTGCCAGCAGTCCCCGGGACAGACCCACAGATACGCAGTATTTT. Amino acids: CASSPRDRPTDTQYF.

The V and J genes are TRBV4-2 and TRBJ1-4; D remains ambiguous. V lost 4 bases and J 0 bases, leaving 12 bases between the germline ends. Germline CDR1 reads LGHNA; CDR2 reads YNFKEQ. The CDR3 runs 16 residues. The CDR3 sequence: CASSLRATATNEKLFF. The CDR3 region has the DNA TGTGCCAGCAGCCTTAGGGCCACTGCAACTAATGAAAAACTGTTTTTT.

The chain is built from TRBV15 and TRBJ2-1; D may match TRBD1 or TRBD2 (6 bases each). V dropped 0 bases and J dropped 9 bases, with 27 bases sitting between them. The CDR3 extends over 19 amino acids. Germline V CDR1 and CDR2: LNHNV, YYDKDF (reference sequence). This chain's CDR3 is CATSRDPRLDRTRKGEQFF. The CDR3 nucleotides are TGTGCCACCAGCAGAGATCCCAGACTAGACAGGACGCGAAAAGGTGAGCAGTTCTTC.